These 31 T cell receptor beta chains were sequenced from one sample in a study of blood T cell repertoires in COVID-19. Produced via immunoSEQ multiplex PCR; TCRdb's table is partial and in-frame only. The sample carries roughly 150,000 clones, about 83% recorded once. The source material was peripheral blood. The receptors here all came from a human donor in a cohort sampled during active COVID-19.

The chain uses TRBV3-1 (or the pseudogene TRBV3-2) and TRBJ2-2; 8 nucleotides line up with TRBD2. There are 14 residues in the CDR3. The trim removed 4 bases at V and 4 bases at J, leaving 2 bases unmatched. Germline CDR1 LGHDT, CDR2 YNNKEL (reference sequence). CDR3 sequence (DNA): TGTGCCAGCAGCCTCCTAGCGGGCACCGGGGAGCTGTTTTTT. This translates into CASSLLAGTGELFF.

This clone was seen only a few times. The V and J genes are TRBV30 and TRBJ2-7; a possible D gene is TRBD1 (6 bases). CDR1 and CDR2 (germline): GTSNPN, SVGIG (reference sequence). V lost 5 bases, J lost 9 bases, and 20 bases lay in between. The CDR3 length is 13 residues. The CDR3 loop reads CAWSGTTLQGQYF. In nucleotides, the CDR3 is TGTGCCTGGTCCGGGACAACCCTGCAAGGGCAGTACTTC.

This clone appeared once. This chain links TRBV9 with TRBJ2-3; 8 nucleotides line up with TRBD2. The germline V gene encodes CDR1 SGDLS and CDR2 YYNGEE. The V gene end was trimmed by 0 bases and the J gene end by 3 bases; junction bases not matched to a gene: 12. This CDR3 has 18 residues. The CDR3 sequence: CASSVVPSAGGLTDTQYF. The CDR3 DNA reads TGTGCCAGCAGCGTAGTTCCGTCGGCGGGAGGCCTGACAGATACGCAGTATTTT.

The J gene is TRBJ2-4, the V gene TRBV20-1; 7 nucleotides match TRBD2. The CDR3 sequence is 14 residues long. Germline V gene lookup returns CDR1 DFQATT and CDR2 SNEGSKA (reference sequence). V dropped 3 bases and J dropped 3; count of bases not matched to a gene: 5. CDR3 sequence (DNA): TGCAGTGCTAGTTGGCTAGCGGTCAAAAACATTCAGTACTTC. Amino acids: CSASWLAVKNIQYF.

This clone was seen many times. V gene TRBV7-3 combines with J gene TRBJ1-1; no firm D call. This CDR3 comprises 13 residues. Trimming took 3 bases from V and 3 from J, leaving 8 bases between them. The V gene's germline CDR1 is SGHTA and CDR2 FQGTGA. Here the CDR3 reads CASSFNRYTEAFF. CDR3 DNA sequence: TGTGCCAGCAGCTTCAACAGATACACTGAAGCTTTCTTT.

In DNA, the CDR3 is TGTGCCACCAGCAGAGATCCTGTGGGGGCGGGGGCCGGCGATCAGCCCCAGCATTTT. As protein: CATSRDPVGAGAGDQPQHF. The V call is TRBV15, the J call TRBJ1-5, with D perhaps matching TRBD1 (6 bases). Trimming pared 0 bases from V and 5 bases from J, leaving 23 bases between. Germline-derived CDR1 and CDR2 are LNHNV and YYDKDF (reference sequence). This CDR3 contains 19 residues. The full variable domain, in which reference TRBV15 and TRBJ1-5 provide the parts outside the CDR3, is DAMVIQNPRYQVTQFGKPVTLSCSQTLNHNVMYWYQQKSSQAPKLLFHYYDKDFNNEADTPDNFQSRRPNTSFCFLDIRSPGLGDTAMYLCATSRDPVGAGAGDQPQHFGDGTRLSIL.

This chain links TRBV27 with TRBJ2-7, with a weak D call TRBD1 (6 bases). The CDR3 has 15 amino acids. Per germline, CDR1 MNHEY and CDR2 SMNVEV (reference sequence). The V end was cut by 5 bases, the J end by 1 base, with 15 bases between. CDR3 loop: CASSLKGGPSYEQYF. For the CDR3, the DNA is TGTGCCAGCAGTCTAAAAGGGGGTCCTTCCTACGAGCAGTACTTC.

CDR3 sequence reads: CASSLGAVDTQYF. Written as DNA, the CDR3 is TGTGCCAGCAGTTTAGGGGCGGTAGATACGCAGTATTTT. The genes are TRBV27 and TRBJ2-3; tentatively, D is TRBD1 (5 bases). CDR3 size: 13 residues. V lost 2 bases to trimming and J lost 5 bases, with 8 bases between them. The germline V gene encodes CDR1 MNHEY and CDR2 SMNVEV (reference sequence).

The chain carries TRBV6-2 or TRBV6-3 and TRBJ1-2; D may be TRBD1 (6 bases). This CDR3 has 16 amino acids. Germline V gene sequence: CDR1 MNHEY, CDR2 SVGEGT. V was shortened by 4 bases and J by 2 bases, with 17 bases between the two germline ends. This CDR3 reads CASSSLKTGGNYGYTF. In nucleotides, the CDR3 is TGTGCCAGCAGTTCCCTAAAGACAGGAGGCAACTATGGCTACACCTTC.

The chain recombines TRBV6-6 with TRBJ1-5; D remains unclear. CDR3 length equals 15 residues. With 4 bases removed from V and 2 bases from J, the gap between germline ends came to 12 bases. In germline, CDR1 is MNHNY, CDR2 SVGAGI (reference sequence). The CDR3 region is CASSSQGRGNQPQHF. In nucleotides, the CDR3 is TGTGCCAGCAGTTCACAAGGGAGGGGCAATCAGCCCCAGCATTTT.

The rearrangement links TRBV28 to TRBJ2-7, with 10 bases that match TRBD1. The CDR3 loop spans 14 amino acids. J was trimmed by 5 bases and V by 6 bases; bases with no gene match: 7. Germline values: CDR1 MDHEN, CDR2 SYDVKM. The CDR3 DNA reads as TGTGCCAGCAGGGGAGGACAGGGGGGCCACGAGCAGTACTTC. Residues: CASRGGQGGHEQYF.

The V and J genes are TRBV25-1 and TRBJ1-1, with a weak D call TRBD1 (5 bases). V lost 2 bases to trimming and J lost 3 bases, with 7 bases between them. Germline assignment: CDR1 MGHDK and CDR2 SYGVNS. This CDR3 region has 13 residues. The CDR3, as DNA: TGTGCCAGCAGTGAACAGGGTCACACTGAAGCTTTCTTT. The encoded protein is CASSEQGHTEAFF.

This chain's CDR3 is CASSRLTGTHSYEQYF. In nucleotides, the CDR3 is TGCGCCAGCAGTCGACTTACCGGGACTCACTCCTACGAGCAGTACTTC. The chain couples TRBV23-1 to TRBJ2-7; a weak D match, TRBD2 (6 bases). TRBV23-1 is marked as an open reading frame, function uncertain. V gave up 4 bases and J gave up 0 bases, with 16 bases separating them. This CDR3 region has 16 residues.

This sequence joins TRBV9 and TRBJ2-1; D gene unclear. Germline CDR1 SGDLS, CDR2 YYNGEE. CDR3 length equals 14 residues. V was pared by 1 base and J by 3 bases, with 8 bases between. The CDR3 reads CASSVSTSYNEQFF. CDR3 bases: TGTGCCAGCAGCGTATCGACAAGCTACAATGAGCAGTTCTTC.

This clone appeared once. V is TRBV3-1 (or the pseudogene TRBV3-2) and J is TRBJ2-7; TRBD1 might be the D (5 bases). The CDR3 totals 11 residues. Germline loops: CDR1 LGHDT, CDR2 YNNKEL (reference sequence). Trimming stripped 8 bases from V and 5 bases from J, with 10 bases between. The CDR3 is CASAIGDEQYF. In nucleotides, the CDR3 is TGTGCCAGCGCAATAGGGGACGAGCAGTACTTC.

The chain links TRBV29-1 to TRBJ2-3; 8 bases fit TRBD2. The V and J ends lost 5 bases and 3 bases, in that order; junction bases with no gene match: 7. The V gene's germline CDR1 is SQVTM and CDR2 ANQGSEA. The CDR3 consists of 14 residues. This CDR3 reads CSVRVTSVTDTQYF. CDR3 sequence (DNA): TGCAGCGTTCGTGTGACTAGCGTAACAGATACGCAGTATTTT.

V and J are TRBV11-2 and TRBJ2-3; 7 nucleotides match TRBD2. This CDR3 region has 16 residues. V trimming: 2 bases; J trimming: 4 bases; junction bases outside the gene matches: 9. The germline gives CDR1 SGHAT, CDR2 FQNNGV. The chain's CDR3 is CASSLTSGGGADTQYF. Here the CDR3 DNA reads TGTGCCAGCAGCTTAACCTCGGGGGGAGGGGCAGATACGCAGTATTTT.

The rearrangement joins TRBV7-2 to TRBJ2-2; possibly TRBD2 for D (5 bases). Trimming cost V 2 bases and J 7 bases, with 14 bases left between them. Germline CDR1 SGHTA, CDR2 FQGNSA. This CDR3 is built from 15 residues. CDR3 amino acids: CASSLIGLRHGELFF. DNA for the CDR3: TGTGCCAGCAGCTTAATAGGACTTAGACACGGGGAGCTGTTTTTT. Complete variable domain (other parts from reference TRBV7-2 and TRBJ2-2): GAGVSQSPSNKVTEKGKDVELRCDPISGHTALYWYRQSLGQGLEFLIYFQGNSAPDKSGLPSDRFSAERTGGSVSTLTIQRTQQEDSAVYLCASSLIGLRHGELFFGEGSRLTVL.

Comments on this clone: Other nucleotide sequences from this sample produce the same CDR3. This chain uses TRBV11-3 with TRBJ1-1, with a weak D call TRBD1 (6 bases). Germline assignment: CDR1 SGHNT and CDR2 YENEEA. The germline V and J ends were trimmed by 1 base and 1 base, with 7 bases remaining between them. There are 14 residues in the CDR3. CDR3 amino acids: CASSLGRGNTEAFF. CDR3 DNA: TGTGCCAGCAGCTTAGGCAGGGGGAACACTGAAGCTTTCTTT.

The chain uses TRBV30 and TRBJ2-7, with TRBD1 matching 8 bases. The CDR3 sequence is 17 residues long. Germline V gene lookup returns CDR1 GTSNPN and CDR2 SVGIG (reference sequence). The V gene end was trimmed by 4 bases and the J gene end by 0 bases; junction bases not matched to a gene: 14. The CDR3 reads CAWTAAPAGQVSYEQYF. CDR3 nucleotide sequence: TGTGCCTGGACGGCTGCTCCTGCGGGACAGGTCTCCTACGAGCAGTACTTC.

This clone was counted a few times. The rearrangement joins TRBV18 to TRBJ1-1; D not resolved. V dropped 3 bases and J dropped 3 bases, with 5 bases sitting between them. Germline V gives CDR1 KGHSH, CDR2 LQKENI. CDR3 length: 12 residues. The CDR3 DNA is TGTGCCAGCTCACCCGGGGACACTGAAGCTTTCTTT. Protein product: CASSPGDTEAFF. Variable domain in full (rest from reference TRBV18 and TRBJ1-1): NAGVMQNPRHLVRRRGQEARLRCSPMKGHSHVYWYRQLPEEGLKFMVYLQKENIIDESGMPKERFSAEFPKEGPSILRIQQVVRGDSAAYFCASSPGDTEAFFGQGTRLTVV.

In regard to this clone: A read error may produce the germline difference seen at one junction end. This rearrangement joins TRBV9 to TRBJ1-2; a possible D gene is TRBD1 (6 bases). The CDR3 spans 13 residues. From germline, CDR1 is SGDLS and CDR2 YYNGEE. The CDR3 here is CASSEGDTGRKGF. The CDR3 nucleotides read TGTGCCAGCAGCGAGGGGGACACCGGTCGGAAGGGTTTC. The whole variable domain, remainder taken from reference TRBV9 and TRBJ1-2, is DSGVTQTPKHLITATGQRVTLRCSPRSGDLSVYWYQQSLDQGLQFLIQYYNGEERAKGNILERFSAQQFPDLHSELNLSSLELGDSALYFCASSEGDTGRKGFGSGTRLTVV.

The chain recombines TRBV6-5 with TRBJ1-2, with TRBD1 matching over 7 bases. J gave up 6 bases and V 2 bases, and 9 bases lay outside the gene matches. CDR1 MNHEY and CDR2 SVGAGI come from the germline V gene. The CDR3 sequence is 15 residues long. The CDR3 is CASSYTGAGLNGYTF. The CDR3 DNA reads TGTGCCAGCAGTTACACAGGGGCGGGATTGAATGGCTACACCTTC.

V and J are TRBV15 and TRBJ2-1; D perhaps matches TRBD1 (6 bases). Germline V gene lookup returns CDR1 LNHNV and CDR2 YYDKDF (reference sequence). This CDR3 contains 14 residues. V was pared by 0 bases and J by 8 bases, with 11 bases between. This CDR3 is CATSRDPGADEQFF. CDR3 DNA sequence: TGTGCCACCAGCAGAGATCCAGGGGCCGATGAGCAGTTCTTC.

V gene TRBV4-3 combines with J gene TRBJ1-1; TRBD1 might be the D (5 bases). Between the trimmed V and J ends, which lost 4 bases and 6 bases, there was a span of 12 bases. This CDR3 region has 13 residues. Germline CDR1 and CDR2: LGHNA and YSLEER. The CDR3 sequence is CASSRSGLAEAFF. CDR3 coding DNA: TGCGCCAGCAGCCGGTCGGGACTGGCTGAAGCTTTCTTT.

The V call is TRBV5-1, the J call TRBJ2-3, with a possible D match to TRBD2 (6 bases). This CDR3 has 16 residues. Germline V gives CDR1 SGHRS, CDR2 YFSETQ. Trimming shortened V by 0 bases and J by 0 bases, and 11 bases separated the two germline ends. The CDR3 DNA is TGCGCCAGCAGCTTGGCCGGGGGACTTAGCACAGATACGCAGTATTTT. Its translation is CASSLAGGLSTDTQYF.

This chain links TRBV15 with TRBJ2-7; possible D gene TRBD1, 7 bases. This CDR3 is built from 14 residues. Germline V gene data show CDR1 as LNHNV and CDR2 as YYDKDF (reference sequence). V was pared by 1 base and J by 4 bases, with 11 bases between. In nucleotides, the CDR3 is TGTGCCACCAGCAGAGGGAGGGACAGATACGAGCAGTACTTC. It translates to CATSRGRDRYEQYF.

The chain combines TRBV6-1 with TRBJ2-1, with 7 bases matching TRBD2. V lost 2 bases to trimming and J lost 9 bases; unmatched junction nucleotides: 7. Per the germline V gene, CDR1 is MNHNS and CDR2 is SASEGT. The length of the CDR3 is 14 residues. The chain's CDR3 is CASSELAALGEQFF. The CDR3, as DNA: TGTGCCAGCAGTGAACTAGCGGCTCTGGGTGAGCAGTTCTTC.

The chain links TRBV28 to TRBJ1-5; D remains ambiguous. Trimming took 11 bases from V and 0 from J, leaving 11 bases between them. Per the germline V gene, CDR1 is MDHEN and CDR2 is SYDVKM. CDR3 length: 13 amino acids. The CDR3 loop is CASTVLSNQPQHF. The CDR3, as DNA: TGTGCCTCTACAGTCCTTAGCAATCAGCCCCAGCATTTT.

In its sample, this clone was seen once. V is TRBV10-3 and J is TRBJ1-2; TRBD1 agrees at 12 bases. The CDR3 runs to 16 residues. Germline assignment: CDR1 ENHRY and CDR2 SYGVKD. V was pared by 0 bases and J by 7 bases, with 6 bases of the junction left unmatched. As DNA, the CDR3 is TGTGCCATCAGTGAGTCCGCGGGACAGGGGGCCACTGGCTACACCTTC. This sequence encodes CAISESAGQGATGYTF.

The chain joins TRBV27 to TRBJ2-7; D remains unclear. Trimming stripped 8 bases from V and 3 bases from J, with 2 bases between. Germline V CDR1 and CDR2: MNHEY, SMNVEV (reference sequence). The CDR3 runs to 9 residues. In DNA form, the CDR3 reads TGTGCCAGCCGCTACGAGCAGTACTTC. It codes for CASRYEQYF.